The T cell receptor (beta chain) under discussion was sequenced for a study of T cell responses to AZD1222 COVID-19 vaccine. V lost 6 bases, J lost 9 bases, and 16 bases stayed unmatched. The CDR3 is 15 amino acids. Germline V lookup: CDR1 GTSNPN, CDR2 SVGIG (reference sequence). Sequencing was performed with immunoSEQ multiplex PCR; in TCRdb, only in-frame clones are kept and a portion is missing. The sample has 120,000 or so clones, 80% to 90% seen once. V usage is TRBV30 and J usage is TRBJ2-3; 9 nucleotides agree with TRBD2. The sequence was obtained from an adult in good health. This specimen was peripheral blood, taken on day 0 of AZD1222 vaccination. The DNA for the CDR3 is TGTGCCTGCGATCCCGGGCTAGCGGGGCTCAAAACGCAGTATTTT. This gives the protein CACDPGLAGLKTQYF.